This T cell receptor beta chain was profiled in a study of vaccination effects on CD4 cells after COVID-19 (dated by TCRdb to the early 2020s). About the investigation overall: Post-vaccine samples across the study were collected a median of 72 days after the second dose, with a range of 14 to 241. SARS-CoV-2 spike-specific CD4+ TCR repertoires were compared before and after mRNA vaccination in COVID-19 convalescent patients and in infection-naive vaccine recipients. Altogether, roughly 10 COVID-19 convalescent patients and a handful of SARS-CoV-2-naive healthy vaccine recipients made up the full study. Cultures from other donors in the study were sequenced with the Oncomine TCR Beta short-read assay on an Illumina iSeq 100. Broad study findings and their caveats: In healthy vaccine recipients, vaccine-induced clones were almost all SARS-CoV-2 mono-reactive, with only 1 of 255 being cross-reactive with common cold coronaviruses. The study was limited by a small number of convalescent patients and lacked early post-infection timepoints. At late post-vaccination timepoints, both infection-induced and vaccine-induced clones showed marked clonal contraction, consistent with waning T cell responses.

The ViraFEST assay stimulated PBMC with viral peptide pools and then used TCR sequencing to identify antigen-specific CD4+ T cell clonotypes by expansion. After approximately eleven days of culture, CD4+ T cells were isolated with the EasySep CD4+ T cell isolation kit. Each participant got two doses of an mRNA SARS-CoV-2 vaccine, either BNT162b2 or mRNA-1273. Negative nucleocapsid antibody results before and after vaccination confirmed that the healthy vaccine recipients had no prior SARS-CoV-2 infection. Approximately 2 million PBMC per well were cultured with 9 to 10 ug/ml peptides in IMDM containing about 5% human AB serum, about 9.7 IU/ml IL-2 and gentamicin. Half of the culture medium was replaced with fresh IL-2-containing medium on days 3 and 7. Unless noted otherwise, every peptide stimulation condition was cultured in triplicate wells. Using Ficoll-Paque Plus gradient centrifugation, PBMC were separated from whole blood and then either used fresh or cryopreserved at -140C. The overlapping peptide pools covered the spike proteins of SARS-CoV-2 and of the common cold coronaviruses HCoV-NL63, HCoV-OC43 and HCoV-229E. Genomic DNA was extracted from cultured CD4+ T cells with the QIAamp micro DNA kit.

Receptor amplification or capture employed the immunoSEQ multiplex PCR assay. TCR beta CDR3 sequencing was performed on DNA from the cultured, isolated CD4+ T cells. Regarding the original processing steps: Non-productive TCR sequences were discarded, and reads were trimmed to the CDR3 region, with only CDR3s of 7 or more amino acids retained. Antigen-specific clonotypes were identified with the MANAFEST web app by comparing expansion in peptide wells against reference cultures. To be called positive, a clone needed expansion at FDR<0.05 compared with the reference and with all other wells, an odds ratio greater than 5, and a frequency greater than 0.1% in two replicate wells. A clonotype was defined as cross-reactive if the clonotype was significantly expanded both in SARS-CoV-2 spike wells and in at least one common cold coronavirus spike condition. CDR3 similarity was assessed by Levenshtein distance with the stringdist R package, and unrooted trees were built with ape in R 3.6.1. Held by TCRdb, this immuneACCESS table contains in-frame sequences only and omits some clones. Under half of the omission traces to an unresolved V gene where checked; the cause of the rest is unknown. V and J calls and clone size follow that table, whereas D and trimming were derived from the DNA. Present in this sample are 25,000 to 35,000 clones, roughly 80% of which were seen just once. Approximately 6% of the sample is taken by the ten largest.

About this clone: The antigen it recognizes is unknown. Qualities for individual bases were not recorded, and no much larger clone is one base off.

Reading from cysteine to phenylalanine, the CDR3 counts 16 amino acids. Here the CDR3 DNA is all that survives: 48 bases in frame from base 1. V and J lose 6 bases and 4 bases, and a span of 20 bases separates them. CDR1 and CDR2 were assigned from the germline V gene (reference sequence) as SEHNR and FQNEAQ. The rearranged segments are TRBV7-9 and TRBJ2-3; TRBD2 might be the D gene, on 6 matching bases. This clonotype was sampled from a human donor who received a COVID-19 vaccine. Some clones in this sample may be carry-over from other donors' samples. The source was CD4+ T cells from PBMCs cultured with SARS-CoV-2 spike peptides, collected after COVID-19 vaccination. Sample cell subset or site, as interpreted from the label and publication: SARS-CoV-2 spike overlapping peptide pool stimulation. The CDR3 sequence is CASRLYSGALADTQYF. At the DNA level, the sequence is TGTGCCAGCAGATTATATAGCGGCGCCCTGGCAGATACGCAGTATTTT.